This section outlines one TCR beta chain sequence together with its context. TCRdb's table, derived via immunoSEQ multiplex PCR, lists solely in-frame clones and lacks some. The table records some 150,000 clones, 86% of them present only once. The data originate from a study of cytomegalovirus exposure and HLA in healthy donors. As for the study in general: It was reported in a later analysis that the approximately 120 validation repertoires used the same platform as the approximately 650 first-cohort repertoires.

V lost 0 bases and J lost 7, with 16 bases in between. The CDR3 totals 16 residues. Looked up from germline, CDR1 is LGHNA and CDR2 is YNFKEQ. This clonotype was sampled from a man aged 18 to 29 in good health and CMV-seropositive. Sequenced sample: PBMCs. The rearrangement joins TRBV4-2 to TRBJ2-1; D unclear. The CDR3 region is CASSQDRIEAFNEQFF. The DNA of the CDR3 is TGTGCCAGCAGCCAAGATAGAATAGAAGCGTTTAATGAGCAGTTCTTC.